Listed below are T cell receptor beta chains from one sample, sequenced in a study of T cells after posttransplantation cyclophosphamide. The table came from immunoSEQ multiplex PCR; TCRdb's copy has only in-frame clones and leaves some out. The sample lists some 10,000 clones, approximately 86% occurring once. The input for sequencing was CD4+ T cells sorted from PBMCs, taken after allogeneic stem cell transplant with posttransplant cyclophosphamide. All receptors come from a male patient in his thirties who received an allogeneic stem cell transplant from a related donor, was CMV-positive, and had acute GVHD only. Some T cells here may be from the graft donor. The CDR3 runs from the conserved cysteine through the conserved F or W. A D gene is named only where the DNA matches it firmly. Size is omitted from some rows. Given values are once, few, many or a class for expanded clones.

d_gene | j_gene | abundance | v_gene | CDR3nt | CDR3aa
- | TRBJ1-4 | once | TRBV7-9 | TGTGCCAGCAGCTACCCGAGGGGGGGGCGCGAAAAACTGTTTTTT | CASSYPRGGREKLFF
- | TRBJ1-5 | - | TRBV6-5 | TGTGCCAGCAAAGAAACACCATCCCAGCCCCAGCATTTT | CASKETPSQPQHF
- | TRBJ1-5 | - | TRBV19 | TGTGCCAGTAGTAAGGCAGGTCTTCAGCCCCAGCATTTT | CASSKAGLQPQHF
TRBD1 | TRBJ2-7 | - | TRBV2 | TGTGCCAGCACCTGGACAGGGCCTTACGAGCAGTACTTC | CASTWTGPYEQYF
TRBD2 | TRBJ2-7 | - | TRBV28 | TGTGCCAGCAGCCGGACTAGCGGAAGGTACGAGCAGTACTTC | CASSRTSGRYEQYF
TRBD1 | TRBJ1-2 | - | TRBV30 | TGTGCCTGGAGCGAAGGGGGCGTCTATGGCTACACCTTC | CAWSEGGVYGYTF
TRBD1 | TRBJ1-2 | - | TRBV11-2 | TGTGCCAGCAGCGGGGGACAGGGGGCAAACTATGGCTACACCTTC | CASSGGQGANYGYTF
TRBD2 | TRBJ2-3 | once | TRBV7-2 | TGTGCCAGCAGCTTAGTTAGCGGGGGTACTAATACGCAGTATTTT | CASSLVSGGTNTQYF
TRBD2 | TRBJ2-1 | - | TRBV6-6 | TGTGCCAGCAGAACCCAAGCGGGGGGGTCCTACAATGAGCAGTTCTTC | CASRTQAGGSYNEQFF
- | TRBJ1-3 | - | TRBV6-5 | TGTGCCACACACAGTGCCGGAAACACCATATATTTT | CATHSAGNTIYF
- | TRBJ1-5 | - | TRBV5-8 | TGTGCCAGCAGCTTAGTAGGCGGGACGGATTTTAATCAGCCCCAGCATTTT | CASSLVGGTDFNQPQHF
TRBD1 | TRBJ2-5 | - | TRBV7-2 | TGTGCCAGCAGCCCGCAGGGGGCTAGGGAGACCCAGTACTTC | CASSPQGARETQYF
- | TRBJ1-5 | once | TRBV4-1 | TGCGCCAGCAGCCCAACGGGAGCGGGGAATCAGCCCCAGCATTTT | CASSPTGAGNQPQHF
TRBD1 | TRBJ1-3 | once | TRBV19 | TGTGCCAGTAGACCGGGACAGGTCGCTGGAAACACCATATATTTT | CASRPGQVAGNTIYF
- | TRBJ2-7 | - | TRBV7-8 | TGTGCCAGCAGCTTAGCACGCCGGACAGCCTTATACGAGCAGTACTTC | CASSLARRTALYEQYF
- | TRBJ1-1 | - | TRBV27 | TGTGCCAGCAGTTTAGATCAGGGTCGCGCTGAAGCTTTCTTT | CASSLDQGRAEAFF
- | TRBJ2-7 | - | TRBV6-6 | TGTGCCAGCAGTCGTTTGACAGATTCCTACGAGCAGTACTTC | CASSRLTDSYEQYF
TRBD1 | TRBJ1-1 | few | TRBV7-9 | TGTGCCAGCAGCGCCCCGGGACAGGGGGCTACTGAAGCTTTCTTT | CASSAPGQGATEAFF
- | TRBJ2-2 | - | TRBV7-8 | TGTGCCAGCAGCTTCAAGCGAGGGATCACCGGGGAGCTGTTTTTT | CASSFKRGITGELFF
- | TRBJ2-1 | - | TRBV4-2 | TGTGCCCGCAGCCAAGATACGGGCCGGGGTATCGATGAGCAGTTCTTC | CARSQDTGRGIDEQFF
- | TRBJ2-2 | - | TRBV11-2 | TGTGCCAGCAGTTACGGGGGTGACACCGGGGAGCTGTTTTTT | CASSYGGDTGELFF
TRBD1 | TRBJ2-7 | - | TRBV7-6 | TGTGCCAGCAGCGGACAGGGGGCTTACGAGCAGTACTTC | CASSGQGAYEQYF
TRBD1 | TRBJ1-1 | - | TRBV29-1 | TGCAGCACGACAGGGGGCAGGACTGAAGCTTTCTTT | CSTTGGRTEAFF
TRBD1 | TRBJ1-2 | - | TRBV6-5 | TGTGCCAGCAGTTACGGACAGGGGACGGGCTATGGCTACACCTTC | CASSYGQGTGYGYTF
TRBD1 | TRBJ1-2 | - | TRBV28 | TGTGCCAGCATTTCGCCCGGGACAGGGTACGGCTATGGCTACACCTTC | CASISPGTGYGYGYTF
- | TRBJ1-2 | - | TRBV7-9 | TGTGCCAGCAGCCCGGGGGGAACAGGAGGCTATGGCTACACCTTC | CASSPGGTGGYGYTF
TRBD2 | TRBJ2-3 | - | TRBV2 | TGTGCCAGCAGTGAAGGAGCGGGGGGGATTACTAGCACAGATACGCAGTATTTT | CASSEGAGGITSTDTQYF
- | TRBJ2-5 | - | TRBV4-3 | TGCGCCAGCAGCCAAGATCCCAACGGAGAGGCCCAGTACTTC | CASSQDPNGEAQYF
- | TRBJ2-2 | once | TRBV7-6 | TGTGCCAGCAGCTTAGTTACTAGCTTAGCCACCGGGGAGCTGTTTTTT | CASSLVTSLATGELFF
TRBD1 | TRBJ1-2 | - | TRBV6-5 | TGTGCCAGCAGTTACCAAACTACAGGGGTTTATGGCTACACCTTC | CASSYQTTGVYGYTF
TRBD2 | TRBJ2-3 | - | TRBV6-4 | TGTGCCAGCAGCCAGGAGGCTAGCGGGGGTGATACGCAGTATTTT | CASSQEASGGDTQYF
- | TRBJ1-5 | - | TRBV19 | TGTGCCAGTAGTATCCCAGGAAATAGCAATCAGCCCCAGCATTTT | CASSIPGNSNQPQHF
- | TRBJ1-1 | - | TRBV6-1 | TGTGCCAGCATTGATCAGGGATTGAAAGCTTTCTTT | CASIDQGLKAFF
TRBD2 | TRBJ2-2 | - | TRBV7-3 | TGTGCCAGCAGCTCGGGACTAGCGGGGGTTTATACCGGGGAGCTGTTTTTT | CASSSGLAGVYTGELFF
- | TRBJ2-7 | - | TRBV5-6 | TGTGCCAGCAGCCCCCTGGGCACCCGAGCCTACGAGCAGTACTTC | CASSPLGTRAYEQYF
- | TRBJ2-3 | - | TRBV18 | TGTGCCAGCTCACCAACAACAGGGAGTTACACAGATACGCAGTATTTT | CASSPTTGSYTDTQYF
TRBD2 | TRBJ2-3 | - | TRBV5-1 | TGCGCCAGCAGCTTGGTTGCGCGGGGGAGCACAGATACGCAGTATTTT | CASSLVARGSTDTQYF
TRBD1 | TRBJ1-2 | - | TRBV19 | TGTGCCAGTAGTATACATGCGGACAGGGGAGACTATGGCTACACCTTC | CASSIHADRGDYGYTF
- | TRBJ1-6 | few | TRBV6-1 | TGTGCCAGCAGTGAAATGGTTCGACAGAGAAATTCACCCCTCCACTTT | CASSEMVRQRNSPLHF
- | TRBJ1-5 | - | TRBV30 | TGTGCCTGGAGGGTAGCAGGGCAGCCCCAGCATTTT | CAWRVAGQPQHF
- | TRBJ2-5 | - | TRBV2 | TGTGCCAGCAGTGAGGGGCCCGCTGTCGAGACCCAGTACTTC | CASSEGPAVETQYF
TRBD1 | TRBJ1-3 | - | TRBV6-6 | TGTGCCAGCAGTCTGACAGGGGTTGGAAACACCATATATTTT | CASSLTGVGNTIYF
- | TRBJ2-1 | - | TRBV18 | TGTGCCAGCTCACCACCTGGAGGGCCAAGGGAATTCTTC | CASSPPGGPREFF
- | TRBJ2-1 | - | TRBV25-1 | TGTGCCAGCCGCGCGTCCTCCTACAATGAGCAGTTCTTC | CASRASSYNEQFF
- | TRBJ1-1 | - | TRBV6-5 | TGTGCCAGCAGACCAGGGGACACTGAAGCTTTCTTT | CASRPGDTEAFF
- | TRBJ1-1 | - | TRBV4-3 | TGCGCCAGCAGCCAAGGGAGGAGGAACACTGAAGCTTTCTTT | CASSQGRRNTEAFF
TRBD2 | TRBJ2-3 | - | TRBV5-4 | TGTGCCAGCAGCTCGAAGAATTCGGGACTAGAAACAGATACGCAGTATTTT | CASSSKNSGLETDTQYF
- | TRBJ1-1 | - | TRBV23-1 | TGCGCCAGCATCCCGAAGACCTGGGAGTACGCTGAAGCTTTCTTT | CASIPKTWEYAEAFF
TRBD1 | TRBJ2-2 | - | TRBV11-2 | TGTGCCAGCAGCTTACGACAGGGGCCGCACACCGGGGAGCTGTTTTTT | CASSLRQGPHTGELFF
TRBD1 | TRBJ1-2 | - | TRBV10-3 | TGTGCCATCAATGGCGGACAGGGCTATGGCTACACCTTC | CAINGGQGYGYTF
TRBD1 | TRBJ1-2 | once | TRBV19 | TGTGCCAGACCGGGACAGGCTTCAGTTGGCTACACCTTC | CARPGQASVGYTF
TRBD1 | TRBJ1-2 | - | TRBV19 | TGTGCCAGTAGTATATGGACAGGGATGAACTATGGCTACACCTTC | CASSIWTGMNYGYTF
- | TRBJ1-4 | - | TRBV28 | TGTGCCAGCAGTTTCCGGTGGGGGGGTCGAGAAAAACTGTTTTTT | CASSFRWGGREKLFF
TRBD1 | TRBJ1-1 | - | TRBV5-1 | TGCGCCAGCAGCTTGGGGCCTAGGACAGGGGGATCTACTGAAGCTTTCTTT | CASSLGPRTGGSTEAFF
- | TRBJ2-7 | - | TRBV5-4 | TGTGCCAGCAGCTTGCAGGGGGGCTACGAGCAGTACTTC | CASSLQGGYEQYF
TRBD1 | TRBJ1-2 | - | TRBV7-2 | TGTGCCAGCAGCGAGGACAGGGTGATTGGCTACACCTTC | CASSEDRVIGYTF
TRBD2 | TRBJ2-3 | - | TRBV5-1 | TGCGCCAGCAGCTTGGAACACCCCACTAGCGGAAGTACCACAGATACGCAGTATTTT | CASSLEHPTSGSTTDTQYF
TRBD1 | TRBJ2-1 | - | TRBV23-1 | TGCGCCAGCAGTCAAATAGGACAGGGGGCGTACAATGAGCAGTTCTTC | CASSQIGQGAYNEQFF